The 15 T cell receptor beta chains given below trace back to one sample, sequenced in a study of shared clonotypes between healthy human individuals. Clones were sequenced by immunoSEQ multiplex PCR, and TCRdb holds only the in-frame ones, with some missing. The sample shows around 2,000,000 clones, roughly 95% of them seen only once. Selected positively for CCR7 and CD45RO-negative, naive CD8 cells excluded terminally differentiated effector memory CD45RA+ cells. What was sequenced was naive CD8+ T cells sorted from blood. These receptors originate from a man between 18 and 35 years old in good health.

The chain combines TRBV7-9 with TRBJ2-7; D gene uncertain. Trimming left V 4 bases short and J 4 bases short, with 17 bases between. This CDR3 has 15 amino acids. Germline lookup yields CDR1 SEHNR and CDR2 FQNEAQ (reference sequence). The CDR3 spells CASSSSTHSTYEQYF. For the CDR3, the DNA is TGTGCCAGCAGCTCGAGCACCCACTCTACGTACGAGCAGTACTTC.

To note about this clone: Distinct nucleotide sequences in the sample also encode this CDR3. The chain employs TRBV10-3 and TRBJ2-7; 11 bases align to TRBD1. The germline V gene encodes CDR1 ENHRY and CDR2 SYGVKD. Germline trimming cut 3 bases from V and 3 bases from J; bases unmatched to any gene: 1. This CDR3 comprises 14 residues. The CDR3 bases are TGTGCCATCAGTGAAGGGACAGGGGGCTACGAGCAGTACTTC. This gives the protein CAISEGTGGYEQYF.

The chain joins TRBV28 to TRBJ2-1; D might be TRBD2 (5 bases). The CDR3 is made up of 16 amino acids. Trimming took 3 bases from V and 1 from J, leaving 13 bases between them. Germline V lookup: CDR1 MDHEN, CDR2 SYDVKM. The DNA of the CDR3 is TGTGCCAGCAGTTTTTTATCGGGGAGTTCCTACAATGAGCAGTTCTTC. This codes for CASSFLSGSSYNEQFF.

About this clone: Different DNA sequences within this sample yield the same CDR3. The V call is TRBV7-9, the J call TRBJ2-3, with D possibly matching TRBD2 (6 bases). V lost 5 bases and J lost 0, with 15 bases in between. This CDR3 contains 16 residues. CDR1 SEHNR and CDR2 FQNEAQ come from the germline V gene (reference sequence). CDR3 loop: CASSLGGNPSTDTQYF. The CDR3 DNA reads as TGTGCCAGCAGCCTGGGGGGTAACCCTAGCACAGATACGCAGTATTTT.

This rearrangement joins TRBV10-2 to TRBJ2-2, with a tentative D call TRBD2 (5 bases). The CDR3 is 12 amino acids. V was trimmed by 10 bases and J by 5 bases, leaving 11 bases between them. Germline V gene sequence: CDR1 WSHSY, CDR2 SAAADI. This CDR3 is CATNSETGELFF. Written as DNA, the CDR3 is TGCGCCACCAATAGCGAAACCGGGGAGCTGTTTTTT.

Note on this clone: Within the sample, other DNA sequences also encode this same CDR3. This chain links TRBV19 with TRBJ2-7, with TRBD1 matching 7 bases. The CDR3 consists of 14 residues. V shed 3 bases, J shed 1 base, and the junction held 3 bases outside the gene matches. Germline loops: CDR1 LNHDA, CDR2 SQIVND (reference sequence). The CDR3 nucleotides are TGTGCCAGTAGTATTACAGGGGAATCCTACGAGCAGTACTTC. Translating it yields CASSITGESYEQYF.

This chain uses TRBV29-1 with TRBJ1-1; TRBD1 matches 9 bases. The junction had 13 bases not matched to a gene; V was cut back by 4 bases and J by 4 bases. The CDR3 length is 16 residues. CDR1 is SQVTM and CDR2 is ANQGSEA in the germline V gene. The CDR3, as DNA: TGCAGCGTTGGGTCTTGGGACAGGGAGGACGGCACTGAAGCTTTCTTT. This encodes CSVGSWDREDGTEAFF.

The count of this clone is one. The V and J genes are TRBV27 and TRBJ2-7, with D tentatively TRBD1 or TRBD2 (5 bases each). The length of the CDR3 is 16 residues. V was shortened by 5 bases and J by 4 bases, with 21 bases between the two germline ends. The germline gives CDR1 MNHEY, CDR2 SMNVEV (reference sequence). CDR3 loop: CASSPNLGGQRYEQYF. The CDR3 DNA reads as TGTGCCAGCAGTCCAAACCTTGGGGGTCAAAGGTACGAGCAGTACTTC.

This clone has only one observation. The gene calls are TRBV7-2 and TRBJ2-2; 9 bases match TRBD2. This CDR3 has 18 residues. Germline V gene data show CDR1 as SGHTA and CDR2 as FQGNSA. Trimming took 3 bases from V and 6 from J; bases not matched to a gene: 14. As DNA, the CDR3 is TGTGCCAGCAGCTTCACCCCGGGACTAGCCGCGGGACCCGGGGAGCTGTTTTTT. Protein sequence: CASSFTPGLAAGPGELFF.

J is TRBJ2-6 and V is TRBV4-3, with 7 bases identical to TRBD1. This CDR3 is 18 amino acids long. Germline loops: CDR1 LGHNA, CDR2 YSLEER. The ends lost 0 bases at V and 2 bases at J; junction bases unmatched: 7. The CDR3: CASSQDRQGQTGANVLTF. CDR3 nucleotides: TGCGCCAGCAGCCAAGATCGACAGGGACAGACTGGGGCCAACGTCCTGACTTTC.

V gene TRBV27 combines with J gene TRBJ2-7; TRBD1 or TRBD2 may be the D gene (5 bases each). The CDR3 totals 15 residues. Germline V lookup: CDR1 MNHEY, CDR2 SMNVEV (reference sequence). V was pared by 5 bases and J by 3 bases, with 17 bases between. CDR3 amino acids: CASSPDTGRIYEQYF. The CDR3 nucleotides read TGTGCCAGCAGTCCAGACACGGGACGGATCTACGAGCAGTACTTC.

The chain has TRBV4-1 and TRBJ1-2, with D possibly being TRBD1 (6 bases). Trimming pared 0 bases from V and 3 bases from J, leaving 14 bases between. CDR3 size: 16 residues. Germline loops: CDR1 MGHRA, CDR2 YSYEKL. The CDR3 DNA reads TGCGCCAGCAGCCAAGATGGGTCAGGGGTTGACTATGGCTACACCTTC. It specifies CASSQDGSGVDYGYTF.

CDR3 amino acids: CASSELEYGGRQETQYF. Written as DNA, the CDR3 is TGTGCCAGCAGTGAACTTGAATACGGGGGTAGGCAAGAGACCCAGTACTTC. The chain carries TRBV2 and TRBJ2-5; tentatively, D is TRBD2 (6 bases). V lost 2 bases and J 2 bases, leaving 18 bases between the germline ends. Germline V gene sequence: CDR1 SNHLY, CDR2 FYNNEI. CDR3 length: 17 amino acids.

This chain connects TRBV30 to TRBJ2-7, with TRBD2 as a possible D gene (5 bases). The CDR3 covers 13 residues. Germline assignment: CDR1 GTSNPN and CDR2 SVGIG (reference sequence). With 2 bases removed from V and 4 bases from J, the gap between germline ends came to 12 bases. The CDR3 here is CAWSPSTGYEQYF. CDR3 bases: TGTGCCTGGAGTCCGTCGACGGGATACGAGCAGTACTTC. Using reference TRBV30 and TRBJ2-7 for the parts outside the CDR3, the full variable domain is SQTIHQWPATLVQPVGSPLSLECTVEGTSNPNLYWYRQAAGRGLQLLFYSVGIGQISSEVPQNLSASRPQDRQFILSSKKLLLSDSGFYLCAWSPSTGYEQYFGPGTRLTVT.

This clone has just one count. The chain uses TRBV5-4 and TRBJ1-1; a weak D match, TRBD1 (6 bases). CDR1 is SGHNT, CDR2 YYREEE, per germline (reference sequence). V was cut by 4 bases and J by 0 bases, with 16 bases left in between. The CDR3 is 16 residues long. The CDR3 sequence: CASSAGQQMMNTEAFF. In DNA form, the CDR3 reads TGTGCCAGCAGCGCCGGACAGCAAATGATGAACACTGAAGCTTTCTTT.